A selection of T cell receptor beta chains follows, all from one sample in a study of OX40 agonist ivuxolimab in advanced cancers. Generated by immunoSEQ multiplex PCR, the TCRdb table keeps only in-frame clones and is missing some. The sample has some 94,000 clones; about 92% are singletons. The sample in question was CD4+ or CD8+ T cells sorted from blood, obtained in a trial of the OX40 agonist ivuxolimab. The receptor set was obtained from an adult with an advanced solid tumor such as melanoma, head and neck, liver or kidney cancer. Each CDR3 is given with its conserved first and last residue. D genes are given only for firm matches. Clone size, where shown, is once, few, many, or a class for clones that have expanded.

j_call: TRBJ1-1; v_call: TRBV7-2; clone_size: once; d_call: -; cdr3_aa: CASSADGHTEAFF; cdr3_nt: TGTGCCAGCAGCGCAGACGGTCACACTGAAGCTTTCTTT
j_call: TRBJ1-4; v_call: TRBV2; clone_size: -; d_call: TRBD1; cdr3_aa: CASTTIPGQGMMTNEKLFF; cdr3_nt: TGTGCCAGCACAACTATCCCGGGACAGGGAATGATGACTAATGAAAAACTGTTTTTT
j_call: TRBJ1-1; v_call: TRBV29-1; clone_size: -; d_call: -; cdr3_aa: CSVVRGGSTEAFF; cdr3_nt: TGCAGCGTTGTGAGGGGAGGGAGCACTGAAGCTTTCTTT
j_call: TRBJ2-1; v_call: TRBV5-4; clone_size: once; d_call: -; cdr3_aa: CASSQGTEQFF; cdr3_nt: TGTGCCAGCAGCCAAGGTACTGAGCAGTTCTTC
j_call: TRBJ2-7; v_call: TRBV29-1; clone_size: once; d_call: TRBD1; cdr3_aa: CSVGGGTGPSYEQYF; cdr3_nt: TGCAGCGTCGGGGGCGGGACAGGGCCCTCCTACGAGCAGTACTTC
j_call: TRBJ1-1; v_call: TRBV30; clone_size: -; d_call: -; cdr3_aa: CAWAVLRAEAFF; cdr3_nt: TGTGCCTGGGCCGTTCTGCGGGCTGAAGCTTTCTTT
j_call: TRBJ1-4; v_call: TRBV7-8; clone_size: -; d_call: -; cdr3_aa: CASSLKGGGGPEELFF; cdr3_nt: TGTGCCAGCAGCTTAAAGGGGGGCGGAGGTCCCGAGGAACTGTTTTTT
j_call: TRBJ2-3; v_call: TRBV29-1; clone_size: -; d_call: -; cdr3_aa: CSVGGLRGGAGVTDTQYF; cdr3_nt: TGCAGCGTTGGCGGACTTCGAGGGGGCGCGGGAGTAACAGATACGCAGTATTTT
j_call: TRBJ2-7; v_call: TRBV12-2; clone_size: -; d_call: -; cdr3_aa: CASRRDDVGEQYF; cdr3_nt: TGTGCAAGTCGCCGAGACGACGTCGGGGAGCAGTACTTC
j_call: TRBJ2-2; v_call: TRBV7-6; clone_size: -; d_call: -; cdr3_aa: CATRVANTGELFF; cdr3_nt: TGTGCCACCCGGGTCGCGAACACCGGGGAGCTGTTTTTT
j_call: TRBJ2-7; v_call: TRBV27; clone_size: -; d_call: TRBD1; cdr3_aa: CASSARQGPSYEQYF; cdr3_nt: TGTGCCAGCAGTGCCAGACAGGGTCCCTCCTACGAGCAGTACTTC
j_call: TRBJ2-7; v_call: TRBV5-6; clone_size: -; d_call: -; cdr3_aa: CASSFWQLSYEQYF; cdr3_nt: TGTGCCAGCAGCTTCTGGCAGCTATCCTACGAGCAGTACTTC
j_call: TRBJ2-7; v_call: TRBV2; clone_size: -; d_call: TRBD2; cdr3_aa: CASSRGRLEQYF; cdr3_nt: TGTGCCAGCTCCCGCGGGAGGCTCGAGCAGTACTTC
j_call: TRBJ1-1; v_call: TRBV2; clone_size: -; d_call: TRBD1; cdr3_aa: CASSKRTGGLWTEAFF; cdr3_nt: TGTGCCAGCAGTAAAAGGACAGGGGGACTTTGGACTGAAGCTTTCTTT
j_call: TRBJ2-7; v_call: TRBV20-1; clone_size: -; d_call: -; cdr3_aa: CSARGEQYF; cdr3_nt: TGCAGTGCTAGGGGGGAGCAGTACTTC
j_call: TRBJ2-7; v_call: TRBV6-1; clone_size: -; d_call: -; cdr3_aa: CASTSYEQYF; cdr3_nt: TGTGCCAGCACCTCCTACGAGCAGTACTTC
j_call: TRBJ1-2; v_call: TRBV5-1; clone_size: -; d_call: TRBD1; cdr3_aa: CASPGQGPYGYTF; cdr3_nt: TGCGCCAGTCCAGGACAGGGGCCCTATGGCTACACCTTC